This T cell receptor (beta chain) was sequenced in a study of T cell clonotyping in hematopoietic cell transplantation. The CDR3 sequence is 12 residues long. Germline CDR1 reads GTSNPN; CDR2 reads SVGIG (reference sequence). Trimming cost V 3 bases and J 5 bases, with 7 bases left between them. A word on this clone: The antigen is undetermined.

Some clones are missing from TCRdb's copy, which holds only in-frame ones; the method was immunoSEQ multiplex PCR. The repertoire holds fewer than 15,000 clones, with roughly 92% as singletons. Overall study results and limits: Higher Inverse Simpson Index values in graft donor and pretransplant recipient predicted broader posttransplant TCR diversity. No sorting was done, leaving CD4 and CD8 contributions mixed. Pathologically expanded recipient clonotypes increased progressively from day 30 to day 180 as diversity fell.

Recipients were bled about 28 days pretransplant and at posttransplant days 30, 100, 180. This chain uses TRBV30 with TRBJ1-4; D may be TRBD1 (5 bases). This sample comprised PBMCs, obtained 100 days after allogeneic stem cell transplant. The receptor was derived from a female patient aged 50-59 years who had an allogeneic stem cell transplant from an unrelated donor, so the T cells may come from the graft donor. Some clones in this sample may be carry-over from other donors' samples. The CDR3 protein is CAWRPGNEKLFF. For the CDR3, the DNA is TGTGCCTGGAGGCCAGGGAATGAAAAACTGTTTTTT.